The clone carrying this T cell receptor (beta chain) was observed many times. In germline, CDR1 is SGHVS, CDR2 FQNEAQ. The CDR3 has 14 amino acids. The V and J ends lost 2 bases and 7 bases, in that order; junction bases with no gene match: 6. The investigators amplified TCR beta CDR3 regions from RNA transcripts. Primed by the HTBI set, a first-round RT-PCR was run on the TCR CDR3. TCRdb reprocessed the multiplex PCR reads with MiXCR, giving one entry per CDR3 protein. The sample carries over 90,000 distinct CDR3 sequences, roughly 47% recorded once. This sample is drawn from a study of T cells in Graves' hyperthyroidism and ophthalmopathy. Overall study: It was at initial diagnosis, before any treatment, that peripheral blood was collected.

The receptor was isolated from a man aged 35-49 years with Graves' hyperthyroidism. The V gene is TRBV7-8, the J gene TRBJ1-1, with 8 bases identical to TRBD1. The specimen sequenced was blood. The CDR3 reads CASSLTGGQREAFF. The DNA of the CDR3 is TGTGCCAGCAGCTTAACAGGGGGTCAGCGTGAAGCTTTCTTT.